Given below is one T cell receptor beta chain in context. Sequencing was performed with immunoSEQ multiplex PCR; in TCRdb, only in-frame clones are kept and a portion is missing. The sample contains about 600,000 clones, around three quarters of which appear only once. The data derive from a study of shared clonotypes between healthy human individuals. On the study more broadly: Samples came from a couple of female and a few male donors aged 18 to 49.

J gave up 11 bases and V 6 bases, and 12 bases lay outside the gene matches. Germline lookup yields CDR1 MNHEY and CDR2 SMNVEV (reference sequence). The CDR3 sequence is 13 residues long. The origin of this receptor is a woman in her 40s in good health. Some clones in this sample may be carry-over from other donors' samples. The sequencing input was PBMCs. The chain has TRBV27 and TRBJ1-1; 7 nucleotides match TRBD1. CDR3 sequence (DNA): TGTGCCAGCAGATTCTCTGACAGGGCGTTCGCTTTCTTT. This gives the protein CASRFSDRAFAFF.